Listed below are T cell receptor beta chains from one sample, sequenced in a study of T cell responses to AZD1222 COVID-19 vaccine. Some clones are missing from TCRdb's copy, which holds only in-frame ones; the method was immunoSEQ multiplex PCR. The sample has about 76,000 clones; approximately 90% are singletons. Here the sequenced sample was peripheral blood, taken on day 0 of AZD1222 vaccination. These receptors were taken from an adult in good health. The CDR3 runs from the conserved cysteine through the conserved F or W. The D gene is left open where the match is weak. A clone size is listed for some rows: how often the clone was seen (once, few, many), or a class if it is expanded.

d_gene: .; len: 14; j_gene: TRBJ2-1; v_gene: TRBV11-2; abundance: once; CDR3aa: CASSLNPGLGEQFF; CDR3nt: TGTGCCAGCAGCTTAAACCCGGGGTTGGGTGAGCAGTTCTTC
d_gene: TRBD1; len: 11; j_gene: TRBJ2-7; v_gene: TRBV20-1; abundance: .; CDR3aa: CSARGPLEQYF; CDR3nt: TGCAGTGCCAGGGGGCCACTCGAGCAGTACTTC
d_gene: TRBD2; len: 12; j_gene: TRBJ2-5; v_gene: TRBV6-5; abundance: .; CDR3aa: CATKLAGETQYF; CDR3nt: TGTGCCACCAAACTAGCGGGGGAGACCCAGTACTTC
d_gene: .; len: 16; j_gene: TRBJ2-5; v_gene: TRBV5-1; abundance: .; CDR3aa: CASSTSGGGVLETQYF; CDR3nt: TGCGCCAGCAGTACCTCGGGCGGAGGGGTATTAGAGACCCAGTACTTC
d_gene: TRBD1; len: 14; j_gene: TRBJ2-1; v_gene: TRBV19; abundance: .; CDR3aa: CASSPGTGGFEQFF; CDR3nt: TGTGCCAGTAGTCCTGGGACAGGGGGTTTTGAGCAGTTCTTC
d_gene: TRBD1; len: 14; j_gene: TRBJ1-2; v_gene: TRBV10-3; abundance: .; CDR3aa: CATHDSGTGYGYTF; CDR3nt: TGTGCCACCCATGACTCCGGGACAGGCTATGGCTACACCTTC
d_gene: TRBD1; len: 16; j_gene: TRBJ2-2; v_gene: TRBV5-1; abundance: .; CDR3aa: CASSLGQGASTGELFF; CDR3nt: TGCGCCAGCAGCTTAGGGCAGGGGGCGAGCACCGGGGAGCTGTTTTTT
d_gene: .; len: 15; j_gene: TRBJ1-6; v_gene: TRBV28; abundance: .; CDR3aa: CASSPPISYNSPLHF; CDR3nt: TGTGCCAGCAGTCCCCCGATTTCCTATAATTCACCCCTCCACTTT
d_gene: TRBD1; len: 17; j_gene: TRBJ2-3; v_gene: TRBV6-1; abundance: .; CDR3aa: CASSEAPGQGGTDTQYF; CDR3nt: TGTGCCAGCAGTGAAGCTCCAGGACAGGGTGGAACAGATACGCAGTATTTT
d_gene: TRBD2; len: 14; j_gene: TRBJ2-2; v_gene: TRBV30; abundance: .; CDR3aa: CAWSLGLGTVELFF; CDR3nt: TGTGCCTGGAGTCTCGGACTAGGTACAGTGGAGCTGTTTTTT